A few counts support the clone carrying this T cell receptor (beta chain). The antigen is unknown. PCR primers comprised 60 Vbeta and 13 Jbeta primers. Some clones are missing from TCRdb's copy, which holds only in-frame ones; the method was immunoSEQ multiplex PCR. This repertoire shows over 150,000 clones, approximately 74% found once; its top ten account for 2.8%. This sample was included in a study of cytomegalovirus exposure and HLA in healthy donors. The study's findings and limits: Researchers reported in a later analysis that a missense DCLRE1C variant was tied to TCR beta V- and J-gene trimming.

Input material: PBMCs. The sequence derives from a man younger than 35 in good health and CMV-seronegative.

The CDR3 DNA sequence: TGTGCCAGCAGTAACAGGGGAAACACCATATATTTT. The encoded protein is CASSNRGNTIYF. The V call is TRBV6-5, the J call TRBJ1-3, with TRBD1 as a possible D gene (5 bases). The CDR3 is 12 residues long. Looked up from germline, CDR1 is MNHEY and CDR2 is SVGAGI. The ends were cut back, 5 bases at V and 4 bases at J, with 6 bases in the middle.